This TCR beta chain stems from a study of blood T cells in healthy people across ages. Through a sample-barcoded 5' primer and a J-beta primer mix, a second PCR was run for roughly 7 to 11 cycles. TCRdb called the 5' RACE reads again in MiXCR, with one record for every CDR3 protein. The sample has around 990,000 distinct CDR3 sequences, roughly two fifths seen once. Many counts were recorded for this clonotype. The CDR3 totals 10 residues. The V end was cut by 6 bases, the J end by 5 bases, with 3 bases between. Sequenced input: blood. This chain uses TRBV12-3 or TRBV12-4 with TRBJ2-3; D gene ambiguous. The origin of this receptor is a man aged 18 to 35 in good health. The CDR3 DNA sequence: TGTGCCAGCAGGAGAGATACGCAGTATTTT. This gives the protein CASRRDTQYF.